The present T cell receptor (beta chain) was sequenced within a study of blood T cell repertoires in COVID-19. About the study: Italy, Spain and the United States were the sources of the convalescent and acute COVID-19 samples. PBMCs, B-cell-depleted T cells, or T cells provided the cDNA or gDNA that made up the material.

Repertoires were generated with immunoSEQ multiplex PCR, while TCRdb's copy carries only in-frame clones and drops some. The sample records around 250,000 clones, 89% being singletons. Per the germline V gene, CDR1 is SGHNT and CDR2 is YENEEA. This CDR3 is built from 14 residues. V shed 7 bases and J shed 3 bases, with 14 bases lying between them. Sequencing used peripheral blood. The receptor was derived from a woman aged 40 to 50 who had recovered from COVID-19. The chain employs TRBV11-3 and TRBJ2-3, with a tentative D call TRBD1 (5 bases). CDR3 nucleotides: TGTGCCAGCACTAAGGGGCTGGAAACAGATACGCAGTATTTT. It codes for CASTKGLETDTQYF.